This entry lists 22 T cell receptor beta chains sequenced from one sample in a study of blood T cell repertoires in COVID-19. The data were produced by immunoSEQ multiplex PCR, yet TCRdb's version contains in-frame clones alone and is incomplete. The data contain 100,000 to 150,000 clones, more than 70% of them singletons. The sample taken for sequencing was peripheral blood. These receptors originate from a woman aged 55-69 years with acute or convalescent COVID-19.

The rearrangement uses TRBV2 and TRBJ2-7; possible D gene TRBD1, 6 bases. Germline V gene sequence: CDR1 SNHLY, CDR2 FYNNEI. This CDR3 spans 14 amino acids. V lost 5 bases and J lost 0, with 11 bases in between. The CDR3 DNA reads as TGTGCCAGCAGTACAGACAGGAGCTCCTACGAGCAGTACTTC. Protein sequence: CASSTDRSSYEQYF.

This clone came up once. The J gene is TRBJ2-1, the V gene TRBV15; D perhaps matches TRBD2 (5 bases). Germline values: CDR1 LNHNV, CDR2 YYDKDF (reference sequence). Trimming pared 1 base from V and 7 bases from J, leaving 11 bases between. The CDR3 has 14 residues. CDR3 sequence (DNA): TGTGCCACCAGCAGAGTTGGTTCGGGGAATGAGCAGTTCTTC. Protein: CATSRVGSGNEQFF.

This chain uses TRBV5-1 with TRBJ2-7; TRBD2 matches 11 bases. Trimming at V came to 4 bases and at J to 12 bases, leaving 15 bases not matched to a gene. The CDR3 has 15 residues. The germline CDR1 and CDR2 sequences are SGHRS and YFSETQ. In DNA, the CDR3 is TGCGCCAGCAGCACCGGGGACTATAGCGGGAGGGCCAGGTACTTC. This translates into CASSTGDYSGRARYF.

This CDR3 reads CASSLDSLNTEAFF. The CDR3 region has the DNA TGCGCCAGCAGCTTGGATAGCCTGAACACTGAAGCTTTCTTT. The chain uses TRBV5-1 and TRBJ1-1; D gene ambiguous. Trimming took 0 bases from V and 0 from J, leaving 6 bases between them. The CDR3 is 14 residues long. Germline-derived CDR1 and CDR2 are SGHRS and YFSETQ. The full variable domain, in which reference TRBV5-1 and TRBJ1-1 provide the parts outside the CDR3, is KAGVTQTPRYLIKTRGQQVTLSCSPISGHRSVSWYQQTPGQGLQFLFEYFSETQRNKGNFPGRFSGRQFSNSRSEMNVSTLELGDSALYLCASSLDSLNTEAFFGQGTRLTVV.

V usage is TRBV28 and J usage is TRBJ1-3; no firm D call. From germline, CDR1 is MDHEN and CDR2 SYDVKM. CDR3 length equals 11 residues. The ends were cut back, 7 bases at V and 4 bases at J, with 5 bases in the middle. In DNA, the CDR3 is TGTGCCAGCACGCAGGGAAACACCATATATTTT. Translation: CASTQGNTIYF.

This chain joins TRBV11-3 and TRBJ2-1, with a tentative D call TRBD2 (5 bases). The CDR3 is 11 amino acids. Trimming removed 5 bases from V and 9 bases from J, with 8 bases in between. Germline V gene sequence: CDR1 SGHNT, CDR2 YENEEA. CDR3 DNA: TGTGCCAGCAGCGGAGGCGGTGAGCAGTTCTTC. Protein product: CASSGGGEQFF. Variable domain in full (rest from reference TRBV11-3 and TRBJ2-1): EAGVVQSPRYKIIEKKQPVAFWCNPISGHNTLYWYLQNLGQGPELLIRYENEEAVDDSQLPKDRFSAERLKGVDSTLKIQPAELGDSAVYLCASSGGGEQFFGPGTRLTVL.

Concerning this clone itself: Other DNA sequences in this sample translate to the same CDR3. The CDR3 region has the DNA TGTGCCACCAGTCTAGCGGGAGGAGAGACCCAGTACTTC. This sequence encodes CATSLAGGETQYF. The chain joins TRBV24-1 to TRBJ2-5, with 11 bases identical to TRBD2. After removal of 6 bases from V and 4 bases from J, the junction contained 0 bases not matched to a gene. CDR1 is KGHDR and CDR2 is SFDVKD in the germline V gene. The CDR3 covers 13 residues.

This chain joins TRBV6-5 and TRBJ2-3; tentatively, D is TRBD2 (6 bases). Germline V gene sequence: CDR1 MNHEY, CDR2 SVGAGI. The CDR3 has 16 residues. Trimming pared 0 bases from V and 3 bases from J, leaving 13 bases between. DNA for the CDR3: TGTGCCAGCAGTTACTCGGGCGGGATAAGGACAGATACGCAGTATTTT. Its translation: CASSYSGGIRTDTQYF.

The chain employs TRBV19 and TRBJ2-1; 8 nucleotides agree with TRBD2. J was trimmed by 8 bases and V by 5 bases; bases with no gene match: 8. The CDR3 covers 14 residues. The V gene's germline CDR1 is LNHDA and CDR2 SQIVND (reference sequence). The CDR3 spells CASSDRGGGYEQFF. CDR3 coding DNA: TGTGCCAGTAGTGACCGGGGGGGAGGCTATGAGCAGTTCTTC.

This clone has only a few counts. The V and J genes are TRBV10-3 and TRBJ1-1; D might be TRBD1 (5 bases). The germline gives CDR1 ENHRY, CDR2 SYGVKD. Trimming cost V 0 bases and J 7 bases, with 12 bases left between them. The CDR3 runs to 14 residues. This chain's CDR3 is CAISESRVGNEAFF. CDR3 DNA: TGTGCCATCAGTGAGTCCAGGGTAGGGAATGAAGCTTTCTTT.

The chain combines TRBV6-5 with TRBJ1-1, with a weak D call TRBD1 (5 bases). Germline assignment: CDR1 MNHEY and CDR2 SVGAGI. V lost 7 bases, J lost 4 bases, and 16 bases lay in between. This CDR3 region has 14 residues. CDR3 region: CASTESGRGTEAFF. The CDR3, as DNA: TGTGCCAGCACGGAGTCAGGGAGGGGCACTGAAGCTTTCTTT.

This chain links TRBV4-1 with TRBJ1-1, with 11 bases lining up with TRBD1. The CDR3 sequence is 15 residues long. J lost 5 bases, V lost 2 bases, and 4 bases had no gene match. CDR1 MGHRA and CDR2 YSYEKL come from the germline V gene. The CDR3 DNA reads as TGCGCCAGCAGCCAACCGGGACAGGGGGGGACTGAAGCTTTCTTT. Translation: CASSQPGQGGTEAFF.

This CDR3 reads CASSFGGQGNSYEQYF. CDR3 coding DNA: TGTGCCAGCAGTTTTGGGGGACAGGGCAACTCCTACGAGCAGTACTTC. V and J are TRBV27 and TRBJ2-7; TRBD1 matches at 9 bases. V was pared by 3 bases and J by 0 bases, with 6 bases of the junction left unmatched. The CDR3 covers 16 residues. Germline V gene data show CDR1 as MNHEY and CDR2 as SMNVEV (reference sequence).

The chain has TRBV5-1 and TRBJ1-2; the D gene is possibly TRBD1 (6 bases). There are 14 residues in the CDR3. Trimming removed 4 bases at V and 4 bases at J, with 14 bases between. Germline CDR1 is SGHRS and CDR2 is YFSETQ. The CDR3 here is CASSGGQTRYGYTF. The CDR3 bases are TGCGCCAGCAGCGGGGGACAAACCCGCTATGGCTACACCTTC.

This chain links TRBV27 with TRBJ1-4, with a possible D match to TRBD1 (5 bases). The CDR3 extends over 14 amino acids. The V end was cut by 5 bases, the J end by 8 bases, with 15 bases between. Germline V lookup: CDR1 MNHEY, CDR2 SMNVEV (reference sequence). The CDR3: CASSRQSLGEKLFF. The CDR3, as DNA: TGTGCCAGCAGTAGACAGAGCCTTGGGGAAAAACTGTTTTTT.

The chain has TRBV5-6 and TRBJ2-3, with 9 bases fitting TRBD2. Germline values: CDR1 SGHDT, CDR2 YYEEEE. The CDR3 extends over 14 amino acids. The ends lost 4 bases at V and 3 bases at J; junction bases unmatched: 3. This CDR3 reads CASSLGLATDTQYF. In DNA form, the CDR3 reads TGTGCCAGCAGCCTCGGACTAGCGACAGATACGCAGTATTTT.

The chain has TRBV9 and TRBJ2-3; the match to TRBD2 covers 9 bases. CDR3 size: 16 residues. Trimming took 1 base from V and 6 from J; bases not matched to a gene: 9. Germline V gene sequence: CDR1 SGDLS, CDR2 YYNGEE. The CDR3, as DNA: TGTGCCAGCAGCGTACTCCCGGGACTAGCTTTGGATACGCAGTATTTT. Translated, it gives CASSVLPGLALDTQYF.

The chain combines TRBV19 with TRBJ2-3; 9 bases agree with TRBD2. The CDR3 consists of 16 residues. After removal of 3 bases from V and 1 base from J, the junction contained 5 bases not matched to a gene. The germline gives CDR1 LNHDA, CDR2 SQIVND (reference sequence). The CDR3 loop reads CASSISSGIGTDTQYF. CDR3 sequence (DNA): TGTGCCAGTAGTATCTCTAGCGGGATAGGCACAGATACGCAGTATTTT.

The V and J genes are TRBV28 and TRBJ2-7; D unclear. Germline V CDR1 and CDR2: MDHEN, SYDVKM. Deletions cut 3 bases from V and 5 bases from J, with 5 bases between. The CDR3 totals 11 residues. For the CDR3, the DNA is TGTGCCAGCAGTTTTGTCGACGAGCAGTACTTC. As protein: CASSFVDEQYF.

This clone was recorded a few times. V usage is TRBV7-9 and J usage is TRBJ1-2; TRBD1 might be the D (6 bases). CDR3 length equals 13 residues. Germline assignment: CDR1 SEHNR and CDR2 FQNEAQ (reference sequence). V gave up 5 bases and J gave up 6 bases, with 13 bases separating them. The CDR3 spells CASSNRVGHGYTF. Here the CDR3 DNA reads TGTGCCAGCAGCAACAGGGTGGGACATGGCTACACCTTC.

The rearrangement joins TRBV4-1 to TRBJ2-2; TRBD1 agrees at 7 bases. The CDR3 loop spans 15 amino acids. V shed 5 bases, J shed 4 bases, and the junction held 7 bases outside the gene matches. CDR1 is MGHRA and CDR2 is YSYEKL in the germline V gene. CDR3 in amino acids: CASSTGTVSTGELFF. The CDR3 nucleotides are TGCGCCAGCAGCACCGGGACAGTATCCACCGGGGAGCTGTTTTTT.

The chain recombines TRBV24-1 with TRBJ1-1, with TRBD1 identical over 7 bases. Unmatched junction bases numbered 3, after V lost 2 bases and J lost 10 bases. This CDR3 region has 12 residues. From germline, CDR1 is KGHDR and CDR2 SFDVKD. CDR3 sequence: CATSDSDRVAFF. The CDR3 DNA is TGTGCCACCAGTGATTCCGACAGGGTAGCTTTCTTT.